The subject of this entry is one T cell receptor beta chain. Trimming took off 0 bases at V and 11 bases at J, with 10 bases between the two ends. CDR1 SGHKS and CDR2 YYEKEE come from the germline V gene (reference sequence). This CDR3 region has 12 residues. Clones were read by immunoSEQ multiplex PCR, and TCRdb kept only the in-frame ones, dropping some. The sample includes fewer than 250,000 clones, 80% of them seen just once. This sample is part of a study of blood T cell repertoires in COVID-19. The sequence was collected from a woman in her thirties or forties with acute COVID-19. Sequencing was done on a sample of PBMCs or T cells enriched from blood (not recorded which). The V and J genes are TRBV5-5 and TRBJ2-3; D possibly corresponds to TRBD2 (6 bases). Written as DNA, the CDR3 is TGTGCCAGCAGCTTGGGGGAGGCAGTGCAGTATTTT. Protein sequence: CASSLGEAVQYF. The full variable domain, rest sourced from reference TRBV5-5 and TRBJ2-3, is DAGVTQSPTHLIKTRGQQVTLRCSPISGHKSVSWYQQVLGQGPQFIFQYYEKEERGRGNFPDRFSARQFPNYSSELNVNALLLGDSALYLCASSLGEAVQYFGPGTRLTVL.